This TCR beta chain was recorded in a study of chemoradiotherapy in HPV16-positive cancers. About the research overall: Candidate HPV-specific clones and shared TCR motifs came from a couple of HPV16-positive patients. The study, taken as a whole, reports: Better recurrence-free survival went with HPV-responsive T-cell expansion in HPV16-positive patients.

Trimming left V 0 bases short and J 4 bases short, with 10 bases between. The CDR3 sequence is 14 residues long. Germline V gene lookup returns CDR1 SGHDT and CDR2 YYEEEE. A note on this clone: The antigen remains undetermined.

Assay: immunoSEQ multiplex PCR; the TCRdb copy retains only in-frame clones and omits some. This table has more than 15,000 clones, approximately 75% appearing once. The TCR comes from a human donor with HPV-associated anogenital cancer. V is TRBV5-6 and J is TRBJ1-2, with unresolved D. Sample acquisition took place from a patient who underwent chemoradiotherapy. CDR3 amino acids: CASSLDTGFYGYTF. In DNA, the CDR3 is TGTGCCAGCAGCTTGGATACCGGTTTCTATGGCTACACCTTC.